The next 15 T cell receptor beta chains were all read from a single sample in a study of blood T cell repertoires in COVID-19. Clones were sequenced by immunoSEQ multiplex PCR, and TCRdb holds only the in-frame ones, with some missing. The table includes some 320,000 clones, more than 90% detected once. Sequencing input: PBMCs or T cells enriched from blood (not recorded which). Receptor source: a man aged 55 to 70 who had recovered from COVID-19.

This clone was found once. The chain joins TRBV24-1 to TRBJ2-7; a weak D match, TRBD2 (5 bases). The V gene lost 4 bases and the J gene lost 6 bases, with 15 bases spanning the gap. CDR3 length: 14 amino acids. Germline-derived CDR1 and CDR2 are KGHDR and SFDVKD. CDR3 loop: CATSDRFGGGEQYF. The CDR3, as DNA: TGTGCCACCAGTGACCGATTCGGAGGAGGCGAGCAGTACTTC.

The V gene is TRBV11-1, the J gene TRBJ2-7, with 9 bases fitting TRBD1. The CDR3 is 14 amino acids. Germline V lookup: CDR1 SGHAT, CDR2 FQDESV (reference sequence). V gave up 3 bases and J gave up 7 bases; unmatched junction bases: 7. The CDR3 region has the DNA TGTGCCAGCAGCTTCGTACAGGGGGCTAGGGAGCAGTACTTC. Amino acid sequence: CASSFVQGAREQYF.

The chain is built from TRBV4-1 and TRBJ1-6; D remains unclear. The CDR3 is 17 amino acids. Germline V gene sequence: CDR1 MGHRA, CDR2 YSYEKL. Trimming cost V 3 bases and J 0 bases, with 12 bases left between them. In DNA form, the CDR3 reads TGCGCCAGCAGCCAGGAAGGACTCAGCTCCTATAATTCACCCCTCCACTTT. The encoded protein is CASSQEGLSSYNSPLHF.

The V call is TRBV11-2, the J call TRBJ2-1, with 9 nucleotides matching TRBD1. CDR3 length: 18 residues. V shed 5 bases, J shed 7 bases, and the junction held 18 bases outside the gene matches. CDR1 SGHAT and CDR2 FQNNGV come from the germline V gene. The CDR3 spells CASSVGSYRGRVRNEQFF. The CDR3 DNA reads TGTGCCAGCAGCGTGGGTTCGTACAGGGGGCGGGTTCGTAATGAGCAGTTCTTC. Full variable domain (remainder filled in from reference TRBV11-2 and TRBJ2-1): EAGVAQSPRYKIIEKRQSVAFWCNPISGHATLYWYQQILGQGPKLLIQFQNNGVVDDSQLPKDRFSAERLKGVDSTLKIQPAKLEDSAVYLCASSVGSYRGRVRNEQFFGPGTRLTVL.

The chain has TRBV29-1 and TRBJ2-1; 9 nucleotides line up with TRBD2. Germline trimming cut 1 base from V and 4 bases from J; bases unmatched to any gene: 5. CDR3 length: 15 residues. In germline, CDR1 is SQVTM, CDR2 ANQGSEA. The CDR3 sequence: CSVEGASGEYNEQFF. The CDR3 nucleotides read TGCAGCGTTGAAGGGGCTAGCGGGGAATACAATGAGCAGTTCTTC.

The V and J genes are TRBV18 and TRBJ2-7; the D gene is possibly TRBD1 (5 bases). Trimming removed 0 bases from V and 2 bases from J, with 8 bases in between. Germline loops: CDR1 KGHSH, CDR2 LQKENI. This CDR3 contains 14 residues. The CDR3 sequence: CASSPPDSTYEQYF. The CDR3 DNA reads TGTGCCAGCTCACCACCAGACAGCACCTACGAGCAGTACTTC.

This clone was counted once. The rearrangement uses TRBV6-5 and TRBJ1-6; 7 positions match TRBD1. The V and J ends lost 6 bases and 13 bases, in that order; junction bases with no gene match: 15. The germline V gene has CDR1 MNHEY and CDR2 SVGAGI. The CDR3 loop spans 15 amino acids. CDR3 in amino acids: CASRAGTVGMWPLHF. In DNA form, the CDR3 reads TGTGCCAGCAGGGCCGGGACAGTGGGGATGTGGCCCCTCCACTTT.

This chain connects TRBV19 to TRBJ1-5; tentatively, D is TRBD1 (5 bases). The CDR3 extends over 17 amino acids. The germline CDR1 and CDR2 sequences are LNHDA and SQIVND (reference sequence). V lost 5 bases and J lost 2, with 19 bases in between. The CDR3 DNA reads TGTGCCAGTAGTTGGGCAAACCGGCGGGGGGGCAATCAGCCCCAGCATTTT. This encodes CASSWANRRGGNQPQHF.

This sequence joins TRBV7-9 and TRBJ2-2, with D unclear. This CDR3 region has 15 residues. CDR1 is SEHNR, CDR2 FQNEAQ, per germline (reference sequence). V was cut by 5 bases and J by 0 bases, with 10 bases left in between. CDR3 residues: CASSGTASNTGELFF. CDR3 nucleotide sequence: TGTGCCAGCAGCGGTACAGCTTCGAACACCGGGGAGCTGTTTTTT.

This chain joins TRBV10-2 and TRBJ2-2; 11 bases fit TRBD2. The ends lost 6 bases at V and 7 bases at J; junction bases unmatched: 19. Germline-derived CDR1 and CDR2 are WSHSY and SAAADI. There are 19 residues in the CDR3. The DNA of the CDR3 is TGCGCCAGCAGCGACTTCCCTTCTCTAGCGGGGGGTTCTATCGGGGAGCTGTTTTTT. The encoded protein is CASSDFPSLAGGSIGELFF.

This clone is a singleton in its sample. This chain connects TRBV7-2 to TRBJ1-6, with unresolved D. This CDR3 is 16 amino acids long. From germline, CDR1 is SGHTA and CDR2 FQGNSA. V lost 5 bases, J lost 4 bases, and 15 bases lay in between. The CDR3 DNA follows: TGTGCCAGCAGCCCACCGGGAAGCACTTATAATTCACCCCTCCACTTT. Encoded protein: CASSPPGSTYNSPLHF.

The chain joins TRBV29-1 to TRBJ1-2; a possible D gene is TRBD1 (5 bases). Per the germline V gene, CDR1 is SQVTM and CDR2 is ANQGSEA. There are 12 residues in the CDR3. V shed 4 bases and J shed 2 bases, with 8 bases lying between them. The CDR3, as DNA: TGCAGCGTTGGACAGAACAACTATGGCTACACCTTC. This encodes CSVGQNNYGYTF. The full variable domain, rest sourced from reference TRBV29-1 and TRBJ1-2, is SAVISQKPSRDICQRGTSLTIQCQVDSQVTMMFWYRQQPGQSLTLIATANQGSEATYESGFVIDKFPISRPNLTFSTLTVSNMSPEDSSIYLCSVGQNNYGYTFGSGTRLTVV.

V usage is TRBV2 and J usage is TRBJ1-3; D unresolved. V dropped 5 bases and J dropped 0 bases, with 8 bases sitting between them. CDR3 size: 14 residues. CDR1 and CDR2 (germline): SNHLY, FYNNEI. CDR3 sequence reads: CASSPLVSGNTIYF. In nucleotides, the CDR3 is TGTGCCAGCAGTCCACTGGTCTCTGGAAACACCATATATTTT.

On this clone: This sample includes further DNA sequences coding for the same CDR3. The chain combines TRBV7-2 with TRBJ2-1; 11 bases map to TRBD2. The CDR3 has 16 amino acids. V was clipped by 1 base and J by 1 base; unmatched bases: 0. Per the germline V gene, CDR1 is SGHTA and CDR2 is FQGNSA. The CDR3 DNA reads as TGTGCCAGCAGCTTAGTAGCGGGAGGGTCCTACAATGAGCAGTTCTTC. It yields the protein CASSLVAGGSYNEQFF.

This clone appeared once. V gene TRBV5-1 combines with J gene TRBJ1-2; 7 bases are a match to TRBD1. Losses at the gene ends were 5 bases for V and 8 bases for J; bases not matched to a gene: 21. This CDR3 region has 17 residues. Germline CDR1 and CDR2: SGHRS and YFSETQ. The CDR3 loop reads CASREDGTASSRLGYTF. Written as DNA, the CDR3 is TGCGCCAGCAGGGAAGACGGGACAGCCTCAAGCCGCTTAGGCTACACCTTC.